This TCR beta chain was captured in a study of CD8+ T cells in alopecia areata (dated by TCRdb to 2017 to 2018). About the study as a whole: The treated patients, all with moderate-to-severe alopecia areata, were enrolled in an open-label pilot trial of oral tofacitinib given at 5 to 10 mg twice daily. Disease severity in treated patients was measured with the SALT score, which quantifies the percentage of affected scalp surface area. Patients received tofacitinib for 6 to 18 months and were then followed off drug for 6 months to check for delayed response and recurrence. Clonality in the scalp was compared among normal scalp (n=4), patchy alopecia areata scalp (n=8), and alopecia totalis/universalis scalp (n=8). The study used high-throughput TCRbeta sequencing to examine T cell clonal expansion in alopecia areata, in both the C3H/HeJ mouse model and human patients. TCRbeta CDR3 regions were amplified by immunoSEQ multiplex PCR with 35 Vbeta forward and 13 Jbeta reverse primers. Patients on tofacitinib were biopsied at baseline and after 4 and 24 weeks of treatment, and several of the patients also had a later scalp biopsy. The RNA source kit depended on sample type: the PAXgene miRNA kit for fixed scalp, the miRNeasy kit for PBMCs, and the RNeasy kit for mouse skin. Human TCRbeta sequencing covered scalp tissue and sorted CD4+ and CD8+ peripheral blood T cells from patchy and totalis/universalis alopecia areata patients and healthy controls. The study at large found these results: Many expanded lesional clones were found to persist in scalp and blood during tofacitinib treatment, and relapse after treatment cessation may be partly explained by this persistence. Lesional scalp, especially in alopecia totalis/universalis, showed higher clonality and more expanded CD8+ clones than normal scalp, suggesting antigenic drive. Because the treated cohort was small and had just a single nonresponder, larger studies are needed to establish links between baseline CD8+ expansion and response. Scalp clonality and the number of expanded CD8+ clones among the top 100 scalp clones were significantly decreased by tofacitinib. Unlike mouse skin, where gammadelta T cells dominate, normal human skin contains resident alphabeta T cells that get sequenced too, which complicates analysis of the scalp TCR repertoire. Compared with mice, TCR sequences shared between patients were less clear, possibly partly because of HLA diversity across the patient population.

The time point label here, explained by the study, means: roughly 24 weeks on oral tofacitinib. The treatment or condition label, read with the paper, signifies: oral pan-JAK inhibitor, 5-10 mg twice daily. From alopecia areata patients, peripheral blood was collected along with lesional scalp punch biopsies. PBMCs were isolated by density centrifugation and stained for CD3, CD4 and CD8, and CD4+ and CD8+ T cells were sorted on a FACSAria. As regards this clone: The specificity of this receptor is unknown. No base quality information exists; no much larger clone differs at one position.

Based on the germline V gene, the CDR1 and CDR2 sequences are KGHSH and LQKENI. V lost 6 bases and J lost 5 bases; the stretch between them is 16 bases long. From the cysteine through the phenylalanine, the CDR3 covers 14 amino acids. Of the read, only the CDR3 DNA is kept; its 42 bases are in frame from base 1. The protocol used for the library was the immunoSEQ multiplex PCR assay. RNA was extracted from all samples and reverse transcribed into cDNA, which served as template for TCR sequencing. First-strand cDNA was synthesized with SuperScript III using a 2:1 mix of oligo-dT and random hexamers. A synthetic immune receptor repertoire was used to measure amplification bias, and any remaining bias was corrected computationally. In the original analysis: After raw reads were preprocessed to remove errors, the CDR3 was defined following IMGT conventions as running from the conserved cysteine to phenylalanine. Clonality was computed by normalizing Shannon entropy by log2 of the number of productive unique TCRs and subtracting the result from 1. Whether scalp clones were CD4 or CD8 was inferred by matching scalp TCRbeta sequences against CD4 and CD8 repertoires sorted from blood. The clones in this table, taken by TCRdb from immuneACCESS, are in-frame only. Not every clone is retained; where verified, under half of the shortfall comes from an unresolved V gene, and the cause of the rest is unknown. That table supplies the V and J calls and clone size; D and trimming were determined from the DNA. For this sample the table gives 270,000 or so clones, of which roughly 60% were detected only once. Around 1.7% of the sample comes from the top ten.

This TCR derives from a human donor with alopecia areata. This receptor chain uses TRBV18 and TRBJ2-5; a tentative D match to TRBD2 spans 6 bases. Sequenced material: CD4+ T cells sorted from blood, taken at week 24, from a patient treated with tofacitinib. The DNA is as follows: TGTGCCAGCTCGTCCGCGGGGCAGGAGGAGACCCAGTACTTC. Its translation is CASSSAGQEETQYF.